The next 21 T cell receptor beta chains were all read from a single sample in a study of blood T cell repertoires in COVID-19 (dated by TCRdb to 2018 to 2020). The library was produced with the immunoSEQ multiplex PCR assay. TCRdb re-hosts the immuneACCESS table, in-frame sequences only. Its copies lack some clones; in the studies checked, an unresolved V gene accounts for under half of them, and the cause for the rest is not known. This sample holds 250,000 to 350,000 clones; 80% to 90% were observed only once. Roughly 6% of the sample belongs to the ten largest clones. The sequencing input was peripheral blood. These TCRs come from a woman in her forties or fifties with COVID-19, enrolled during active disease.

This chain links TRBV6-5 with TRBJ1-1, with TRBD1 matching over 8 bases. The J segment lost 3 bases and the V segment lost 7 bases, leaving 7 bases of the junction unmatched. Germline CDR1 MNHEY, CDR2 SVGAGI. The CDR3 sequence is 14 residues long. The CDR3 region is CASIPGGGYTEAFF. The CDR3 DNA follows: TGTGCCAGCATACCAGGGGGCGGGTACACTGAAGCTTTCTTT.

CDR3 sequence reads: CASSSQSTRSGANVLTF. The CDR3 DNA reads as TGTGCCAGCTCATCCCAATCCACCAGGTCTGGGGCCAACGTCCTGACTTTC. The rearrangement links TRBV18 to TRBJ2-6; D is ambiguous. V was cut by 5 bases and J by 1 base, with 15 bases left in between. Germline CDR1 reads KGHSH; CDR2 reads LQKENI. This CDR3 has 17 amino acids.

The rearrangement uses TRBV30 and TRBJ1-5; D might be TRBD1 (6 bases). Germline CDR1 is GTSNPN and CDR2 is SVGIG (reference sequence). This CDR3 has 15 residues. The V end lost 2 bases, the J end lost 1 base, and 12 bases lay between the germline ends. CDR3 residues: CAWSRGAVSNQPQHF. DNA of the CDR3: TGTGCCTGGAGTCGGGGGGCTGTGAGCAATCAGCCCCAGCATTTT.

J is TRBJ2-1 and V is TRBV29-1; D unclear. Germline values: CDR1 SQVTM, CDR2 ANQGSEA. This CDR3 has 15 amino acids. Trimming took off 7 bases at V and 0 bases at J, with 16 bases between the two ends. This CDR3 reads CSALPSGFSYNEQFF. CDR3 sequence (DNA): TGCAGCGCCCTCCCTTCGGGTTTCTCCTACAATGAGCAGTTCTTC.

The chain joins TRBV7-3 to TRBJ2-2; possibly TRBD2 for D (6 bases). The CDR3 runs to 16 residues. Per germline, CDR1 SGHTA and CDR2 FQGTGA. Trimming removed 1 base at V and 5 bases at J, with 14 bases between. CDR3 in DNA: TGTGCCAGCAGCTTAAGACCGGGAGACGGGACCGGGGAGCTGTTTTTT. Protein: CASSLRPGDGTGELFF.

This clone was observed a few times. The V gene is TRBV5-1, the J gene TRBJ2-1; D might be TRBD1 (6 bases). The CDR3 contains 15 residues. The V end lost 7 bases, the J end lost 3 bases, and 17 bases lay between the germline ends. Germline V lookup: CDR1 SGHRS, CDR2 YFSETQ. CDR3 sequence: CASRPEGVYYNEQFF. CDR3 DNA sequence: TGCGCCAGCCGTCCAGAGGGGGTTTACTACAATGAGCAGTTCTTC.

The chain has TRBV9 and TRBJ2-2; TRBD1 aligns across 8 bases. J was trimmed by 3 bases and V by 2 bases; bases with no gene match: 6. This CDR3 comprises 16 residues. CDR1 is SGDLS, CDR2 YYNGEE, per germline. The CDR3 DNA follows: TGTGCCAGCAGCGTCAGGGGGCTTCAGGACACCGGGGAGCTGTTTTTT. Protein product: CASSVRGLQDTGELFF.

This sequence joins TRBV10-1 and TRBJ2-7, with a weak D call TRBD1 (6 bases). The germline gives CDR1 WNHNN, CDR2 SYGVQD (reference sequence). The CDR3 consists of 13 residues. V was shortened by 5 bases and J by 6 bases, with 14 bases between the two germline ends. CDR3 region: CASSRGSSFEQYF. Here the CDR3 DNA reads TGCGCCAGCAGTAGGGGGAGTAGCTTCGAGCAGTACTTC.

The J gene is TRBJ1-2, the V gene TRBV6-5; 9 bases are shared with TRBD1. CDR1 and CDR2 (germline): MNHEY, SVGAGI. Trimming took 11 bases from V and 2 from J; bases not matched to a gene: 12. This CDR3 spans 15 amino acids. CDR3 amino acids: CASRGRGTGNYGYTF. CDR3 bases: TGTGCCTCGAGAGGCCGGGGGACAGGGAACTATGGCTACACCTTC.

The rearrangement joins TRBV7-2 to TRBJ2-7; D is unresolved. Between the trimmed V and J ends, which lost 5 bases and 0 bases, there was a span of 8 bases. The CDR3 totals 13 residues. CDR1 is SGHTA, CDR2 FQGNSA, per germline. The CDR3 spells CASSETGSYEQYF. The CDR3 DNA reads TGTGCCAGCAGCGAGACGGGCTCCTACGAGCAGTACTTC.

The chain links TRBV6-1 to TRBJ1-2; D gene ambiguous. Germline V lookup: CDR1 MNHNS, CDR2 SASEGT. Trimming stripped 1 base from V and 8 bases from J, with 17 bases between. CDR3 length: 15 residues. The CDR3 loop reads CASSEGSGYTIGYTF. CDR3 DNA sequence: TGTGCCAGCAGTGAAGGAAGCGGGTACACGATAGGCTACACCTTC.

The V and J genes are TRBV27 and TRBJ2-5; 8 positions agree with TRBD1. Per germline, CDR1 MNHEY and CDR2 SMNVEV (reference sequence). The V segment lost 5 bases and the J segment 4 bases; nucleotides outside the gene matches: 6. This CDR3 has 14 residues. CDR3: CASSPGTGLETQYF. Written as DNA, the CDR3 is TGTGCCAGCAGTCCGGGGACAGGACTAGAGACCCAGTACTTC.

The chain uses TRBV28 and TRBJ2-4, with a possible D match to TRBD2 (5 bases). CDR1 is MDHEN and CDR2 is SYDVKM in the germline V gene. V was shortened by 6 bases and J by 8 bases, with 23 bases between the two germline ends. CDR3 length: 16 amino acids. The DNA for the CDR3 is TGTGCCAGCAGCACAGTCCACTCCCACCCGCGGGACATTCAGTACTTC. As protein: CASSTVHSHPRDIQYF.

This clone was recorded once. J is TRBJ1-4 and V is TRBV12-3 or TRBV12-4, with D hard to call. V was shortened by 3 bases and J by 8 bases, with 7 bases between the two germline ends. The CDR3 runs to 12 residues. The CDR3: CASSFMREKLFF. The CDR3 region has the DNA TGTGCCAGCAGTTTTATGAGGGAAAAACTGTTTTTT.

The chain employs TRBV5-1 and TRBJ2-2, with a tentative D call TRBD2 (6 bases). CDR3 size: 15 residues. Germline V gene lookup returns CDR1 SGHRS and CDR2 YFSETQ. The V end lost 4 bases, the J end lost 4 bases, and 14 bases lay between the germline ends. In nucleotides, the CDR3 is TGCGCCAGCAGCCCGACTAGTTACGGCACCGGGGAGCTGTTTTTT. Its translation is CASSPTSYGTGELFF. Together with reference TRBV5-1 and TRBJ2-2, the CDR3 gives the full variable domain: KAGVTQTPRYLIKTRGQQVTLSCSPISGHRSVSWYQQTPGQGLQFLFEYFSETQRNKGNFPGRFSGRQFSNSRSEMNVSTLELGDSALYLCASSPTSYGTGELFFGEGSRLTVL.

The chain couples TRBV9 to TRBJ1-1; D uncertain. V was shortened by 1 base and J by 1 base, with 11 bases between the two germline ends. This CDR3 has 15 residues. CDR1 is SGDLS and CDR2 is YYNGEE in the germline V gene. The CDR3 coding sequence is TGTGCCAGCAGCGTACACCCCGGTTGGAACACTGAAGCTTTCTTT. Protein sequence: CASSVHPGWNTEAFF.

This clone was observed a few times. The chain links TRBV7-9 to TRBJ2-2; 14 nucleotides line up with TRBD2. With V trimmed by 1 base and J by 5 bases, 6 bases remained unmatched. The CDR3 runs to 18 residues. CDR1 and CDR2 (germline): SEHNR, FQNEAQ (reference sequence). CDR3 loop: CASSLVGTSGSKTGELFF. The CDR3 nucleotides read TGTGCCAGCAGCTTAGTAGGGACTAGCGGGAGTAAGACCGGGGAGCTGTTTTTT.

Concerning this clone itself: A junction boundary mismatches the germline segment, possibly from a read error. The chain employs TRBV10-3 and TRBJ2-7; a weak D match, TRBD1 (5 bases). CDR3 length equals 11 residues. Germline CDR1 and CDR2: ENHRY and SYGVKD. The CDR3 is CAISGLGAPSF. CDR3 DNA sequence: TGTGCCATCAGTGGATTAGGGGCGCCGTCCTTC.

The chain joins TRBV11-3 to TRBJ2-3, with D hard to call. The ends were cut back, 1 base at V and 6 bases at J, with 14 bases in the middle. CDR1 and CDR2 from the germline V gene are SGHNT and YENEEA. This CDR3 has 15 residues. CDR3 residues: CASSLGARKRDTQYF. CDR3 sequence (DNA): TGTGCCAGCAGCTTAGGGGCCCGGAAAAGGGATACGCAGTATTTT.

The gene calls are TRBV11-3 and TRBJ2-7; 7 nucleotides align to TRBD2. The CDR3 is made up of 14 amino acids. The V gene's germline CDR1 is SGHNT and CDR2 YENEEA. V lost 3 bases to trimming and J lost 2 bases; unmatched junction nucleotides: 4. The CDR3 sequence: CASSFFLAAYEQYF. DNA for the CDR3: TGTGCCAGCAGCTTCTTTCTAGCGGCCTACGAGCAGTACTTC.

J is TRBJ2-5 and V is TRBV19; 7 bases are shared with TRBD1. This CDR3 has 13 amino acids. The V segment lost 5 bases and the J segment 5 bases; nucleotides outside the gene matches: 5. From germline, CDR1 is LNHDA and CDR2 SQIVND (reference sequence). CDR3 sequence reads: CASSRQGWETQYF. The CDR3 DNA follows: TGTGCCAGTAGTCGACAGGGCTGGGAGACCCAGTACTTC.